This T cell receptor beta chain was identified in a study of T cell responses to AZD1222 COVID-19 vaccine. Study-wide findings and caveats: At study baseline, merely six AZD1222 recipients were seropositive.

This clone was seen many times. Antigen unknown. Here immunoSEQ multiplex PCR was the method, and the copy in TCRdb shows in-frame clones only, minus some. In the table there are 120,000 to 150,000 clones, around nine tenths of which are singletons. Between the trimmed V and J ends, which lost 4 bases and 8 bases, there was a span of 15 bases. CDR3 size: 13 residues. Germline assignment: CDR1 SGHDT and CDR2 YYEEEE. This chain uses TRBV5-6 with TRBJ1-2, with a weak D call TRBD1 (6 bases). The material was peripheral blood, obtained on day 0 of AZD1222 vaccination. The origin of this receptor is an adult in good health. CDR3 protein: CASSRYRVGGYTF. The CDR3 nucleotides are TGTGCCAGCAGCCGTTACAGGGTTGGGGGCTACACCTTC.